The 15 T cell receptor beta chains below all came from one sample that was sequenced in a study of T cell changes during pregnancy in multiple sclerosis. TCRdb keeps only in-frame clones here, not all; method: immunoSEQ multiplex PCR. The sample contains around 100,000 clones, roughly 90% of which appear only once. The source material was peripheral blood, sampled in the third trimester of pregnancy. Receptor source: a female donor with multiple sclerosis, enrolled in a pregnancy study.

This rearrangement joins TRBV11-2 to TRBJ1-2, with no clear D. Trimming took 5 bases from V and 3 from J, leaving 10 bases between them. The CDR3 spans 13 residues. CDR1 SGHAT and CDR2 FQNNGV come from the germline V gene. The CDR3 sequence: CASSPLLDYGYTF. The DNA of the CDR3 is TGTGCCAGCAGCCCACTTCTGGACTATGGCTACACCTTC.

V is TRBV29-1 and J is TRBJ1-1; D gene ambiguous. The V end was cut by 4 bases, the J end by 4 bases, with 10 bases between. The germline gives CDR1 SQVTM, CDR2 ANQGSEA. There are 12 residues in the CDR3. The CDR3 coding sequence is TGCAGCGTTGCGTTGTCAGGCACTGAAGCTTTCTTT. Translated: CSVALSGTEAFF.

The gene calls are TRBV12-5 and TRBJ2-2, with D tentatively TRBD1 (6 bases). Trimming pared 8 bases from V and 1 base from J, leaving 11 bases between. This CDR3 has 14 residues. Germline assignment: CDR1 LGHNT and CDR2 FRNRAP. The CDR3 is CASRRGENTGELFF. CDR3 nucleotide sequence: TGTGCTAGTCGCAGGGGTGAGAACACCGGGGAGCTGTTTTTT.

V usage is TRBV28 and J usage is TRBJ2-1; possibly TRBD2 for D (6 bases). In germline, CDR1 is MDHEN, CDR2 SYDVKM. Trimming took 4 bases from V and 4 from J, leaving 11 bases between them. This CDR3 has 14 residues. The DNA for the CDR3 is TGTGCCAGCAGTTCCCGGACTACGTACAATGAGCAGTTCTTC. This translates into CASSSRTTYNEQFF.

The chain employs TRBV7-6 and TRBJ1-1; TRBD1 might be the D (6 bases). This CDR3 spans 15 amino acids. Trimming left V 2 bases short and J 8 bases short, with 18 bases between. The germline CDR1 and CDR2 sequences are SGHVS and FNYEAQ. CDR3 in amino acids: CASSLPPTGLFEAFF. The CDR3 DNA sequence: TGTGCCAGCAGCTTACCCCCGACAGGTTTGTTCGAAGCTTTCTTT.

The chain employs TRBV11-2 and TRBJ2-5, with TRBD1 matching 8 bases. CDR3 length: 16 amino acids. Trimming took 0 bases from V and 4 from J; bases not matched to a gene: 7. The germline V gene has CDR1 SGHAT and CDR2 FQNNGV. The CDR3 protein is CASSLETGAGLETQYF. DNA of the CDR3: TGTGCCAGCAGCTTAGAGACAGGGGCCGGCTTAGAGACCCAGTACTTC.

The V gene is TRBV29-1, the J gene TRBJ2-2, with D uncertain. The CDR3 runs to 14 residues. Germline assignment: CDR1 SQVTM and CDR2 ANQGSEA. Trimming took 2 bases from V and 5 from J, leaving 12 bases between them. The CDR3 here is CSVEIALGTGELFF. The CDR3, as DNA: TGCAGCGTTGAAATAGCACTTGGGACCGGGGAGCTGTTTTTT.

The rearrangement uses TRBV2 and TRBJ2-7, with 10 bases aligning to TRBD2. Germline V gene data show CDR1 as SNHLY and CDR2 as FYNNEI. This CDR3 has 16 residues. The junction had 6 bases not matched to a gene; V was cut back by 2 bases and J by 2 bases. The DNA of the CDR3 is TGTGCCAGCAGTGAAAGGAGAGCGGGAGGGCCCTACGAGCAGTACTTC. This sequence encodes CASSERRAGGPYEQYF. The whole variable domain, remainder taken from reference TRBV2 and TRBJ2-7, is EPEVTQTPSHQVTQMGQEVILRCVPISNHLYFYWYRQILGQKVEFLVSFYNNEISEKSEIFDDQFSVERPDGSNFTLKIRSTKLEDSAMYFCASSERRAGGPYEQYFGPGTRLTVT.

This chain links TRBV5-1 with TRBJ1-3, with D perhaps matching TRBD1 (6 bases). CDR3 length equals 15 residues. Looked up from germline, CDR1 is SGHRS and CDR2 is YFSETQ. The V and J ends lost 4 bases and 0 bases respectively, with 11 bases between them. CDR3 in DNA: TGCGCCAGCAGCAGCACAGGGAACTCTGGAAACACCATATATTTT. Its protein is CASSSTGNSGNTIYF.

The V gene is TRBV20-1, the J gene TRBJ1-2, with D possibly TRBD1 on 5 matching bases. Germline assignment: CDR1 DFQATT and CDR2 SNEGSKA (reference sequence). This CDR3 contains 10 residues. The V gene lost 7 bases and the J gene lost 5 bases, with 8 bases spanning the gap. The CDR3 region is CSGGGYGYTF. For the CDR3, the DNA is TGCAGTGGCGGGGGATATGGCTACACCTTC.

CDR3 bases: TGTGCCTGGAGTTGGACAGGGGGCACTGAAGCTTTCTTT. It translates to CAWSWTGGTEAFF. This chain uses TRBV30 with TRBJ1-1; 10 bases line up with TRBD1. The CDR3 covers 13 residues. The germline CDR1 and CDR2 sequences are GTSNPN and SVGIG (reference sequence). The V and J ends lost 2 bases and 4 bases, in that order; junction bases with no gene match: 1.

This clone showed up just once. The V call is TRBV9, the J call TRBJ2-2; 10 nucleotides align to TRBD2. V dropped 0 bases and J dropped 6; count of bases not matched to a gene: 14. CDR1 and CDR2 (germline): SGDLS, YYNGEE. This CDR3 comprises 19 residues. This CDR3 reads CASSVVDGAGGPKSGELFF. In DNA, the CDR3 is TGTGCCAGCAGCGTAGTAGACGGAGCGGGAGGGCCTAAGTCCGGGGAGCTGTTTTTT.

V and J are TRBV9 and TRBJ2-1; 8 nucleotides align to TRBD2. V lost 3 bases, J lost 4 bases, and 3 bases stayed unmatched. CDR3 length: 14 amino acids. The V gene's germline CDR1 is SGDLS and CDR2 YYNGEE. This chain's CDR3 is CASSATSEYNEQFF. DNA of the CDR3: TGTGCCAGCAGCGCGACTAGCGAGTACAATGAGCAGTTCTTC.

The rearrangement joins TRBV5-1 to TRBJ2-1; 7 nucleotides line up with TRBD2. Germline V gives CDR1 SGHRS, CDR2 YFSETQ. This CDR3 contains 15 residues. V lost 0 bases and J lost 8; bases outside the gene matches: 8. In DNA form, the CDR3 reads TGCGCCAGCAGCTTGGGAGTTAGCGGGCAGGATGAGCAGTTCTTC. This codes for CASSLGVSGQDEQFF. Based on the CDR3 plus reference TRBV5-1 and TRBJ2-1, the full variable domain is KAGVTQTPRYLIKTRGQQVTLSCSPISGHRSVSWYQQTPGQGLQFLFEYFSETQRNKGNFPGRFSGRQFSNSRSEMNVSTLELGDSALYLCASSLGVSGQDEQFFGPGTRLTVL.

The V and J genes are TRBV11-2 and TRBJ2-7, with 7 bases identical to TRBD1. Trimming removed 1 base from V and 6 bases from J; junction bases left unmatched: 9. Germline loops: CDR1 SGHAT, CDR2 FQNNGV. CDR3 length equals 15 residues. CDR3 loop: CASSLVSRGPVEQYF. The CDR3 nucleotides are TGTGCCAGCAGCTTAGTGAGTAGGGGGCCGGTCGAGCAGTACTTC.